This T cell receptor (beta chain) was sequenced in a study of blood T cell repertoires in COVID-19. The V gene end was trimmed by 1 base and the J gene end by 7 bases; junction bases not matched to a gene: 7. The CDR3 consists of 15 residues. CDR1 and CDR2 from the germline V gene are SGHAT and FQNNGV. TCRdb's copy holds only in-frame clones and misses some; the assay was immunoSEQ multiplex PCR. The sample includes some 230,000 clones, approximately 92% of them seen just once. The gene calls are TRBV11-2 and TRBJ2-3; 8 nucleotides agree with TRBD2. Material: PBMCs or T cells enriched from blood (not recorded which). This clonotype originated in a woman aged 18-35 years in a cohort exposed to, infected with or recovered from COVID-19 (not recorded which). This CDR3 reads CASSLGRTSIYTQYF. CDR3 nucleotides: TGTGCCAGCAGCTTAGGGAGGACTAGCATATATACGCAGTATTTT.